This T cell receptor (beta chain) was found in a study of blood T cell repertoires in COVID-19. Background on the study: Sites across the United States, Italy and Spain contributed samples from acute and convalescent COVID-19.

Only in-frame clones appear in the TCRdb table, and some are missing; sequencing was by immunoSEQ multiplex PCR. The sample includes 150,000 to 200,000 clones, about four fifths of them seen just once. The germline V and J ends were trimmed by 0 bases and 6 bases, with 7 bases remaining between them. Germline V lookup: CDR1 SGHRS, CDR2 YFSETQ. The CDR3 loop spans 13 amino acids. What was sequenced was peripheral blood. The TCR was taken from a woman aged 70-85 years with acute or convalescent COVID-19. The rearrangement joins TRBV5-1 to TRBJ2-1; weak D call: TRBD1 (5 bases). CDR3 loop: CASSLDRSNEQFF. The CDR3 region has the DNA TGCGCCAGCAGCTTGGACAGGTCCAATGAGCAGTTCTTC.